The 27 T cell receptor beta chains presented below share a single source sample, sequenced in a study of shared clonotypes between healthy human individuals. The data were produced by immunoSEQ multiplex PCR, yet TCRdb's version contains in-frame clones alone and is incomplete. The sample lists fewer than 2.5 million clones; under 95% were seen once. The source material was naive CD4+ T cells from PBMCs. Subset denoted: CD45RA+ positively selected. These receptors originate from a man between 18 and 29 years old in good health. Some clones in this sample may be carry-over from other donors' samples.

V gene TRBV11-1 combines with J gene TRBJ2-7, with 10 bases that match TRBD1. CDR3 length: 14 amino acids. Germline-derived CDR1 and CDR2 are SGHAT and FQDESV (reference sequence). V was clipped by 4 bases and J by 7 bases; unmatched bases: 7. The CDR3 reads CASSSRQGAGEQYF. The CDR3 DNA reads TGTGCCAGCAGCTCCCGACAGGGGGCGGGGGAGCAGTACTTC.

Here the CDR3 DNA reads TGTGCCAGCAGCTCACAGGGGGAAGATACGCAGTATTTT. Protein: CASSSQGEDTQYF. The V and J genes are TRBV7-3 and TRBJ2-3; 8 bases match TRBD1. CDR1 is SGHTA and CDR2 is FQGTGA in the germline V gene. Trimming removed 4 bases from V and 5 bases from J; junction bases left unmatched: 2. There are 13 residues in the CDR3. Looking up the rest from reference TRBV7-3 and TRBJ2-3 gives the full variable domain: GAGVSQTPSNKVTEKGKYVELRCDPISGHTALYWYRQSLGQGPEFLIYFQGTGAADDSGLPNDRFFAVRPEGSVSTLKIQRTERGDSAVYLCASSSQGEDTQYFGPGTRLTVL.

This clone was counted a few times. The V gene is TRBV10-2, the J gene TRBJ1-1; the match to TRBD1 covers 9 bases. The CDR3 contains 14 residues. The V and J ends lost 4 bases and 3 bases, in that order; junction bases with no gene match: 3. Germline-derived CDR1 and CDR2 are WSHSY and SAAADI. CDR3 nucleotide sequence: TGCGCCAGCAGTGCGGGACAGGGTTACACTGAAGCTTTCTTT. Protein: CASSAGQGYTEAFF.

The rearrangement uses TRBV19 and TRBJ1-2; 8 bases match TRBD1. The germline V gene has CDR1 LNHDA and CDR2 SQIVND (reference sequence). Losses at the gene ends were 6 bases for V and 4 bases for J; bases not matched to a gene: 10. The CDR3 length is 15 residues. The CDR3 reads CASSQGDRPRYGYTF. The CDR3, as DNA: TGTGCCAGTAGCCAAGGGGACAGGCCCCGCTATGGCTACACCTTC.

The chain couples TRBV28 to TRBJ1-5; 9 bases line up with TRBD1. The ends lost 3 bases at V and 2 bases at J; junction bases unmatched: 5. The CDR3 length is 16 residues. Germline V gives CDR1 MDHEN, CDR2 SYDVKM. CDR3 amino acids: CASSFADRGRNQPQHF. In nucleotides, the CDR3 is TGTGCCAGCAGTTTCGCGGACAGGGGCCGCAATCAGCCCCAGCATTTT. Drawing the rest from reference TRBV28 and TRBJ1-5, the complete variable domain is DVKVTQSSRYLVKRTGEKVFLECVQDMDHENMFWYRQDPGLGLRLIYFSYDVKMKEKGDIPEGYSVSREKKERFSLILESASTNQTSMYLCASSFADRGRNQPQHFGDGTRLSIL.

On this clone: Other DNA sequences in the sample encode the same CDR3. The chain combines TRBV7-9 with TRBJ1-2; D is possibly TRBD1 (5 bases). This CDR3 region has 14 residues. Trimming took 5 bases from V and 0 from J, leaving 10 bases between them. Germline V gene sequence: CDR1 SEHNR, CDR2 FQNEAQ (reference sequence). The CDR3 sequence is CASSPGGANYGYTF. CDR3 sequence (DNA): TGTGCCAGCAGCCCCGGGGGTGCTAACTATGGCTACACCTTC. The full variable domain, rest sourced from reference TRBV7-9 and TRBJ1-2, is DTGVSQNPRHKITKRGQNVTFRCDPISEHNRLYWYRQTLGQGPEFLTYFQNEAQLEKSRLLSDRFSAERPKGSFSTLEIQRTEQGDSAMYLCASSPGGANYGYTFGSGTRLTVV.

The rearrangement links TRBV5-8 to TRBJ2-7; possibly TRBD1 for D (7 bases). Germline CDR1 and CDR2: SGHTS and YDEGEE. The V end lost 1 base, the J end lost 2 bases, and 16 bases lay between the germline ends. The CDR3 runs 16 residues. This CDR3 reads CASSLPRGEGTYEQYF. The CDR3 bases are TGTGCCAGCAGCTTGCCCAGGGGGGAAGGCACCTACGAGCAGTACTTC.

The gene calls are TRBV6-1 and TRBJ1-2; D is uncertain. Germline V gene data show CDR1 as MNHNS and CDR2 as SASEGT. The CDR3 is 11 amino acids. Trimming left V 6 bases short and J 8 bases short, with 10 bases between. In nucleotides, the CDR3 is TGTGCCAGCAGCCTGTCCCGGGGCTACACCTTC. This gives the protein CASSLSRGYTF.

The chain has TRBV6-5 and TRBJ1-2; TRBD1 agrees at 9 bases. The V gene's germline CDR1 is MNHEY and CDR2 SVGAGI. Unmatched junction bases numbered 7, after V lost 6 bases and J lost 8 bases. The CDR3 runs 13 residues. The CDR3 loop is CASRNTGGWGYTF. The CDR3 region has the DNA TGTGCCAGCAGAAACACAGGGGGCTGGGGCTACACCTTC.

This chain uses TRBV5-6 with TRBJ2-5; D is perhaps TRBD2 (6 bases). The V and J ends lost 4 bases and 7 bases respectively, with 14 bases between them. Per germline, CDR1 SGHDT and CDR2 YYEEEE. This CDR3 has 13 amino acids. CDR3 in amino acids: CASSRTSAGTQYF. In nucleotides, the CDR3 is TGTGCCAGCAGCCGGACCTCAGCGGGGACCCAGTACTTC.

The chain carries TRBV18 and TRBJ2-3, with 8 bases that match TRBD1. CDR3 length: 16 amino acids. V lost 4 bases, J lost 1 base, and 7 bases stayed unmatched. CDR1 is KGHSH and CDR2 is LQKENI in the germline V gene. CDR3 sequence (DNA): TGTGCCAGCTCACAAGGACAGGGCTCAGGCACAGATACGCAGTATTTT. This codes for CASSQGQGSGTDTQYF.

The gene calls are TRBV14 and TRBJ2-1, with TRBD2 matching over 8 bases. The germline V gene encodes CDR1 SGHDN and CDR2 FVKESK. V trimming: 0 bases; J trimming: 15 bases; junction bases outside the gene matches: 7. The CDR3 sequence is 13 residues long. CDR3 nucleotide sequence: TGTGCCAGCAGCCAAGAGGTTGGGACTAGTTGGTTCTTC. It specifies CASSQEVGTSWFF.

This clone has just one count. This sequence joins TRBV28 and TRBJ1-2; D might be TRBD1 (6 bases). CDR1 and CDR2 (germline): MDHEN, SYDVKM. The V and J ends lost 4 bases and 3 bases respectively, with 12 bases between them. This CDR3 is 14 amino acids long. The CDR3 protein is CASSSTGDHYGYTF. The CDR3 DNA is TGTGCCAGCAGTTCGACAGGCGACCACTATGGCTACACCTTC.

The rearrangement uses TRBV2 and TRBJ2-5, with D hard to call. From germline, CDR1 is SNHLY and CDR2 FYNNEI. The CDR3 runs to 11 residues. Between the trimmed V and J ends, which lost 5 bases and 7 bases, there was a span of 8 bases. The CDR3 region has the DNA TGTGCCAGCAGTCAGCTAGGGACCCAGTACTTC. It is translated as CASSQLGTQYF.

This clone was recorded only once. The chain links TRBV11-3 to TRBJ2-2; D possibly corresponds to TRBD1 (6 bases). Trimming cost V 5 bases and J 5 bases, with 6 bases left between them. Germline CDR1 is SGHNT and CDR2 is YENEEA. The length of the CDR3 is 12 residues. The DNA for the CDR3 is TGTGCCAGCAGCCAGGGGACCGGGGAGCTGTTTTTT. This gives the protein CASSQGTGELFF.

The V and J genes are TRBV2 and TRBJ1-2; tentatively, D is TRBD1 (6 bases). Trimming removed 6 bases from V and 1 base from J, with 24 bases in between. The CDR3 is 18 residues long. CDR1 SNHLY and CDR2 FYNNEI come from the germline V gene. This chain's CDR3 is CASRAYRVGGRGNYGYTF. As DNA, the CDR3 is TGTGCCAGCAGGGCCTACAGGGTTGGCGGCAGGGGTAACTATGGCTACACCTTC.

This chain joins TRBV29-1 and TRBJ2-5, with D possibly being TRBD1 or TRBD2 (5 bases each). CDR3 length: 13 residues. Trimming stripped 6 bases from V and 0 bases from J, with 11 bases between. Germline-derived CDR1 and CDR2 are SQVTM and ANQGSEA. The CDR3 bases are TGCAGCGTCCTTGGGGACCACCAAGAGACCCAGTACTTC. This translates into CSVLGDHQETQYF.

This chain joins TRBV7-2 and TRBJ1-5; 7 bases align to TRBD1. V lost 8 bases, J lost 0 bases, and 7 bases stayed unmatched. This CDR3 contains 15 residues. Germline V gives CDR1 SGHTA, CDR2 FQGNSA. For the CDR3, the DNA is TGTGCCAGCTCCGGACAGGTCAATAGCAATCAGCCCCAGCATTTT. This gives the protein CASSGQVNSNQPQHF.

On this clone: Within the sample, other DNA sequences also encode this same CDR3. CDR3 protein: CASSRNRGNTEAFF. For the CDR3, the DNA is TGTGCCAGCAGCCGAAACAGGGGGAACACTGAAGCTTTCTTT. V usage is TRBV7-2 and J usage is TRBJ1-1; 7 positions match TRBD1. The CDR3 runs 14 residues. The V segment lost 5 bases and the J segment 1 base; nucleotides outside the gene matches: 4. In germline, CDR1 is SGHTA, CDR2 FQGNSA.

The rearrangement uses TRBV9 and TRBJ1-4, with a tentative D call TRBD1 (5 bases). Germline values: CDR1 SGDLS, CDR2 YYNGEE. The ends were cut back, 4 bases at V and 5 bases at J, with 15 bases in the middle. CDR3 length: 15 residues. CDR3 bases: TGTGCCAGCAGCCCCTCTCCCAGGGTGAATGAAAAACTGTTTTTT. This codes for CASSPSPRVNEKLFF.

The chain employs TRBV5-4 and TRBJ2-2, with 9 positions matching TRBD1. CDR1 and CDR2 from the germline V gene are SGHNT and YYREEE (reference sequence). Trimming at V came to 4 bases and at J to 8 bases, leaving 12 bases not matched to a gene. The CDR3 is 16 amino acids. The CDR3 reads CASSRYPGQGSGELFF. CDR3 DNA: TGTGCCAGCAGCCGCTACCCGGGACAGGGATCAGGGGAGCTGTTTTTT. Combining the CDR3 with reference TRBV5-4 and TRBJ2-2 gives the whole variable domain ETGVTQSPTHLIKTRGQQVTLRCSSQSGHNTVSWYQQALGQGPQFIFQYYREEENGRGNFPPRFSGLQFPNYSSELNVNALELDDSALYLCASSRYPGQGSGELFFGEGSRLTVL.

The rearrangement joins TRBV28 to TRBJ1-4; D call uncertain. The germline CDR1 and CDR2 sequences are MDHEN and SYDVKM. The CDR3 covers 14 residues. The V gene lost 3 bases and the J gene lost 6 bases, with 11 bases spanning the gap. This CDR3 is CASSLSRVDEKLFF. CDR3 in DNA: TGTGCCAGCAGTTTGTCGAGGGTCGATGAAAAACTGTTTTTT.

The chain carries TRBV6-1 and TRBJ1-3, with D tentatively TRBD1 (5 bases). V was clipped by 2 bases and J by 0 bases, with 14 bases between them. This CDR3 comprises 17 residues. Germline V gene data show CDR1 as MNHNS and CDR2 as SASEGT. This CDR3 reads CASSETVGAYSGNTIYF. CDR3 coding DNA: TGTGCCAGCAGTGAAACGGTAGGGGCCTACTCTGGAAACACCATATATTTT.

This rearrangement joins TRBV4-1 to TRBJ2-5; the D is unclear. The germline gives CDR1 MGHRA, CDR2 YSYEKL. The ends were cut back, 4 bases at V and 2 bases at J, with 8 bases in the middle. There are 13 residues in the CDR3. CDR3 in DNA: TGCGCCAGCAGCCCCAATATTCAAGAGACCCAGTACTTC. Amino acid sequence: CASSPNIQETQYF.

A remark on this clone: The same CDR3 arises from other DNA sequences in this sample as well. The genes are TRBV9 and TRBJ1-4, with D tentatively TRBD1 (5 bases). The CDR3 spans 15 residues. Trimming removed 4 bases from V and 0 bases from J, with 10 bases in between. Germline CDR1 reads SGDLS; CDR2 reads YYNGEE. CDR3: CASSPRGTTNEKLFF. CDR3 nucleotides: TGTGCCAGCAGCCCTCGGGGCACAACTAATGAAAAACTGTTTTTT.

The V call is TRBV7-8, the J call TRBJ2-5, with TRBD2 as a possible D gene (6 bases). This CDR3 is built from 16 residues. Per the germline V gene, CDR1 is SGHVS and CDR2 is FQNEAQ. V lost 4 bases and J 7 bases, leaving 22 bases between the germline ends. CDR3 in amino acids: CASSSPFVREFGTQYF. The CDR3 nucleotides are TGTGCCAGCAGCTCCCCTTTTGTCCGGGAGTTTGGGACCCAGTACTTC. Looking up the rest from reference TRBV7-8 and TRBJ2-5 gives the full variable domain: GAGVSQSPRYKVAKRGQDVALRCDPISGHVSLFWYQQALGQGPEFLTYFQNEAQLDKSGLPSDRFFAERPEGSVSTLKIQRTQQEDSAVYLCASSSPFVREFGTQYFGPGTRLLVL.

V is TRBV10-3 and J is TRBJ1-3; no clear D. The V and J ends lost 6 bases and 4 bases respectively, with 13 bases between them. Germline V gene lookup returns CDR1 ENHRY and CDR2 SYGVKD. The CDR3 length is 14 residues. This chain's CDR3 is CAISAAPDGNTIYF. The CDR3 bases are TGTGCCATCAGCGCGGCCCCGGACGGAAACACCATATATTTT.